The subject of this entry is one T cell receptor (beta chain). The antigen is not known. CDR1 SNHLY and CDR2 FYNNEI come from the germline V gene. The CDR3 is made up of 12 amino acids. V shed 7 bases and J shed 5 bases, with 12 bases lying between them. The sample is drawn from a study of T-cell memory formation after mild COVID-19. Overall study: TCR clusters showed largely donor specificity. Study results and limitations: There were some responding clones in pre-infection memory, which suggested that cross-reactive memory had joined.

5'RACE primed at constant segments yielded TCR alpha and TCR beta cDNA libraries bearing sample barcodes and UMIs. TCRdb used MiXCR to reprocess the 5' RACE reads, holding one entry per CDR3 protein. Among about 620,000 distinct CDR3 sequences listed, more than 15% were seen once. V is TRBV2 and J is TRBJ2-7; D is undetermined. The origin of this receptor is an adult woman who had mild COVID-19 (a few samples of this study predate the infection). Cell type and time point are not known. What was sequenced was PBMCs or a T cell subset sorted from them (not recorded which). The CDR3 region has the DNA TGTGCCAGCACTGATCGGCCCCACGAGCAGTACTTC. It specifies CASTDRPHEQYF.